This T cell receptor beta chain stems from a study of T cell responses to AZD1222 COVID-19 vaccine. Study-wide results and caveats: Close to half of all spike-specific TCRs reportedly target regions of the variants that are unmutated. After the peak T cell response, and only then, were repertoires sampled. There were mostly white British donors and more females than males, and clonal diversity was possibly underestimated. Only a handful of people who got AZD1222 tested seropositive at baseline.

This clone appeared a single time. What it binds is not known. Profiled with immunoSEQ multiplex PCR; TCRdb holds only in-frame clones, not every one. The sample lists about 97,000 clones, around nine tenths occurring once. Here the sequenced sample was peripheral blood, taken on day 0 of AZD1222 vaccination. The receptor was derived from an adult in good health.

The chain's CDR3 is CASSLRYGDKVEEQYF. The CDR3, as DNA: TGTGCCAGCAGCTTAAGATATGGAGACAAAGTTGAAGAGCAGTACTTC. The rearrangement uses TRBV11-2 and TRBJ2-7; no definite D call. This CDR3 has 16 amino acids. Germline V gives CDR1 SGHAT, CDR2 FQNNGV. V lost 2 bases and J 7 bases, leaving 21 bases between the germline ends.